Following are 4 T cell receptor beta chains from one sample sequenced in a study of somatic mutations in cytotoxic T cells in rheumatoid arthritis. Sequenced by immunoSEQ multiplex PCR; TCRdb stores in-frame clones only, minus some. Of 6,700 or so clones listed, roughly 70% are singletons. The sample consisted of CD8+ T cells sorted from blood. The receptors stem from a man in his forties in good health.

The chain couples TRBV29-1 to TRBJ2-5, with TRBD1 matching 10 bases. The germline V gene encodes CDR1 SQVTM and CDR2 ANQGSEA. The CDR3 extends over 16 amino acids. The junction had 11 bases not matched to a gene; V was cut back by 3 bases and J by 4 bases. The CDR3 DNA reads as TGCAGCGTTGATAGGAGGGAGACAGGGGGCCCAGAGACCCAGTACTTC. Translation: CSVDRRETGGPETQYF.

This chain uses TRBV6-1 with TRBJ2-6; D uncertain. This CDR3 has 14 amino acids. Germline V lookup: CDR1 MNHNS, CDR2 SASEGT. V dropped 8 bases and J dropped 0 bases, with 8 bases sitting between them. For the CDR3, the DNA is TGTGCCAGCGCTTCGAGCTCTGGGGCCAACGTCCTGACTTTC. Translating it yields CASASSSGANVLTF.

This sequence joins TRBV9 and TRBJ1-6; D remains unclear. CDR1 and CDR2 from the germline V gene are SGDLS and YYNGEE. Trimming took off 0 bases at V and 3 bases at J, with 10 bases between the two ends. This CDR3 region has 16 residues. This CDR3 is CASSVGVLGYNSPLHF. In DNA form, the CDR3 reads TGTGCCAGCAGCGTAGGGGTATTGGGCTATAATTCACCCCTCCACTTT.

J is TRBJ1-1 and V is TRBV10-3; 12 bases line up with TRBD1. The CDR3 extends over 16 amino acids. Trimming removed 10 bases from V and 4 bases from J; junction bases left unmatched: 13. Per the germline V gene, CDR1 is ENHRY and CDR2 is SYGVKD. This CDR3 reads CASSPGQGADSTEAFF. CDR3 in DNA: TGTGCCAGCTCTCCGGGACAGGGGGCCGATAGCACTGAAGCTTTCTTT.